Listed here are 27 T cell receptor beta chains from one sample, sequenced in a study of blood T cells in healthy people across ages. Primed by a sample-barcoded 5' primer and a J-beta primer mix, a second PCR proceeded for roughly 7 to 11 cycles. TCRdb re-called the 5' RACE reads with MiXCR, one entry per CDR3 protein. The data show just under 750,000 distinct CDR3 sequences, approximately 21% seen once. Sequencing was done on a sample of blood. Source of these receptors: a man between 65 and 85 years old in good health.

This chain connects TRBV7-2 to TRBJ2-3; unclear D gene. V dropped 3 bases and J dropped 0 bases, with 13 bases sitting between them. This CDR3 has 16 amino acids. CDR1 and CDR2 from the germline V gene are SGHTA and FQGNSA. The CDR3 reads CASSFLAELSTDTQYF. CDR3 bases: TGTGCCAGCAGCTTTTTGGCGGAGCTGAGCACAGATACGCAGTATTTT.

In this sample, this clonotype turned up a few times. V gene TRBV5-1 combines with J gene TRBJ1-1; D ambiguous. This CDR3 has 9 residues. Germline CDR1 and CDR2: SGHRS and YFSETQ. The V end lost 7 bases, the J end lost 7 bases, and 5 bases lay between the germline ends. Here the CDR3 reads CASAHEAFF. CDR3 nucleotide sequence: TGCGCCAGCGCCCATGAAGCTTTCTTT. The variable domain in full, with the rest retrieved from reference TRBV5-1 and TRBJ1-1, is KAGVTQTPRYLIKTRGQQVTLSCSPISGHRSVSWYQQTPGQGLQFLFEYFSETQRNKGNFPGRFSGRQFSNSRSEMNVSTLELGDSALYLCASAHEAFFGQGTRLTVV.

CDR3 residues: CASWGPYNEQFF. CDR3 bases: TGTGCCAGCTGGGGGCCCTACAATGAGCAGTTCTTC. This chain joins TRBV28 and TRBJ2-1; perhaps TRBD1 as D (6 bases). The germline V and J ends were trimmed by 8 bases and 2 bases, with 7 bases remaining between them. Germline loops: CDR1 MDHEN, CDR2 SYDVKM. The CDR3 loop spans 12 amino acids.

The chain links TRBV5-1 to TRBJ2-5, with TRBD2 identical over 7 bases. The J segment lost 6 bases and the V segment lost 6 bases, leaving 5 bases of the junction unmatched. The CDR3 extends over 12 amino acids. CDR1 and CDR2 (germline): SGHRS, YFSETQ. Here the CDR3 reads CASTVGGKTQYF. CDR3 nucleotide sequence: TGCGCCAGCACAGTCGGGGGGAAGACCCAGTACTTC.

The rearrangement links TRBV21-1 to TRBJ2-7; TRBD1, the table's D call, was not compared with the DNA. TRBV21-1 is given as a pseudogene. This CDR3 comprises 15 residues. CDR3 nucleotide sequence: TGTGCCAGCAGCCAGGTTGGCGGACACTCCTACGAGCAGTACGTC. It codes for CASSQVGGHSYEQYV.

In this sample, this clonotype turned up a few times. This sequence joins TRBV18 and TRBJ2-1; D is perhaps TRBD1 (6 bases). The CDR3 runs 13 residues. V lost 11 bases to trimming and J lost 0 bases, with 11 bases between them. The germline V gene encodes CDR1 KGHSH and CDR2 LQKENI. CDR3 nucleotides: TGTGCCGGTACAGGGAGCTCCTACAATGAGCAGTTCTTC. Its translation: CAGTGSSYNEQFF.

CDR3 sequence (DNA): TGTGCCAGCAGCGTAGTATCGGGAGGGGACACAGATACGCAGTATTTT. Translated, it gives CASSVVSGGDTDTQYF. The rearrangement links TRBV9 to TRBJ2-3, with 8 bases identical to TRBD2. The CDR3 loop spans 16 amino acids. V lost 0 bases, J lost 2 bases, and 5 bases stayed unmatched. Germline lookup yields CDR1 SGDLS and CDR2 YYNGEE.

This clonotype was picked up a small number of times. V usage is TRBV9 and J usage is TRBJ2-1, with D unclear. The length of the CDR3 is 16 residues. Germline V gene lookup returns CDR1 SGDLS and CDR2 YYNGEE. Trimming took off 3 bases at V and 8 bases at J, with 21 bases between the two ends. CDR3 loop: CASSGPRQGPTDEQFF. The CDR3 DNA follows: TGTGCCAGCAGCGGACCCCGACAAGGGCCTACGGATGAGCAGTTCTTC.

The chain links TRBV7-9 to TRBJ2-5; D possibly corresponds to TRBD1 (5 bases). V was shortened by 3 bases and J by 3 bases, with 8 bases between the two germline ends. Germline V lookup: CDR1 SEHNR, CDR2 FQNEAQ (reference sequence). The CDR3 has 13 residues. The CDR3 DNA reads TGTGCCAGCAGCTTCGTGACAGAAGAGACCCAGTACTTC. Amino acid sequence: CASSFVTEETQYF.

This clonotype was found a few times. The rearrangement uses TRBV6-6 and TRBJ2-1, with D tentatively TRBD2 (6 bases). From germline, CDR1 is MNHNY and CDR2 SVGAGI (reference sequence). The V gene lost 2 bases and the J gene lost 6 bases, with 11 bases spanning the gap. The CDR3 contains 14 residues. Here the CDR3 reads CASSYIRGSNEQFF. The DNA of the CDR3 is TGTGCCAGCAGTTACATCCGGGGGAGCAATGAGCAGTTCTTC.

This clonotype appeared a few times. The CDR3 loop is CASSFPAFTTDTQYF. CDR3 nucleotides: TGTGCCAGCAGTTTTCCCGCTTTCACCACAGATACGCAGTATTTT. The chain links TRBV12-3 or TRBV12-4 to TRBJ2-3; D not resolved. Trimming took off 3 bases at V and 2 bases at J, with 12 bases between the two ends. The CDR3 is 15 amino acids.

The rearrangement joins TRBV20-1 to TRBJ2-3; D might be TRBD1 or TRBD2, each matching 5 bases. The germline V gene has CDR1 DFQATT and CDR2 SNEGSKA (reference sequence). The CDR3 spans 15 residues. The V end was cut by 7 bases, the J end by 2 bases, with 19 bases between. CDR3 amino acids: CSGGRDTGHTDTQYF. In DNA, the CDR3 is TGCAGTGGGGGGAGAGATACCGGGCACACAGATACGCAGTATTTT.

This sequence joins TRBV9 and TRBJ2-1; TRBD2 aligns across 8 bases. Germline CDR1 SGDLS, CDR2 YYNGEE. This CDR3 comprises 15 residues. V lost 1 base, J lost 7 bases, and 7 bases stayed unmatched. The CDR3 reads CASSVRLAKLNEQFF. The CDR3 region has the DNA TGTGCCAGCAGCGTACGACTAGCGAAACTTAATGAGCAGTTCTTC.

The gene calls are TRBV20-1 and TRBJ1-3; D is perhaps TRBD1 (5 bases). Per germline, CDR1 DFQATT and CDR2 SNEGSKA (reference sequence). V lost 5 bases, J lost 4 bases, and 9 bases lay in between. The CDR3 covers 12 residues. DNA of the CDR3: TGCAGTGCTGGGGGGTCCGGAAACACCATATATTTT. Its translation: CSAGGSGNTIYF.

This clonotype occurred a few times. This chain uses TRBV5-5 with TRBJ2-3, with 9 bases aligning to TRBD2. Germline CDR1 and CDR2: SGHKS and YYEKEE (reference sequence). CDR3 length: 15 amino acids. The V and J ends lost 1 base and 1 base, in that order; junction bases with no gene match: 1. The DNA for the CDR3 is TGTGCCAGCAGCTTGCGCGGGGGGGGCACAGATACGCAGTATTTT. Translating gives CASSLRGGGTDTQYF. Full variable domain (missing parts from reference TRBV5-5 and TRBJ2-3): DAGVTQSPTHLIKTRGQQVTLRCSPISGHKSVSWYQQVLGQGPQFIFQYYEKEERGRGNFPDRFSARQFPNYSSELNVNALLLGDSALYLCASSLRGGGTDTQYFGPGTRLTVL.

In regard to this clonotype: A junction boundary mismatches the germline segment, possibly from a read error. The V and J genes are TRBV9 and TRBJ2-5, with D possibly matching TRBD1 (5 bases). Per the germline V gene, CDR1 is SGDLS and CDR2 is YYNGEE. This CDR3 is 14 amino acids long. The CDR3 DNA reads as TGTACCAGCAGCGTCTGGGGCCGGCAAGAGACCCAGTACTTC. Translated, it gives CTSSVWGRQETQYF.

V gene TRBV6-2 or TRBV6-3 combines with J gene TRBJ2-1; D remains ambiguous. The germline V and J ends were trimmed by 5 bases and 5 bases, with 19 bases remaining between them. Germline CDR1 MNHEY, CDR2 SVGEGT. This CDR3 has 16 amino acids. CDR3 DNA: TGTGCCAGCAGTCCTCGAATCACCATAAAGGACAATGAGCAGTTCTTC. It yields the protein CASSPRITIKDNEQFF.

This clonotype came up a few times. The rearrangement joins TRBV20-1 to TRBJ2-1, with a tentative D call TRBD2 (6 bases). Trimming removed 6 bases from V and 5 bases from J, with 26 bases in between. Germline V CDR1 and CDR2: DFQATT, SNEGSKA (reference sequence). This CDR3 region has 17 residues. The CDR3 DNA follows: TGCAGTGCCGACTGGGGGACTGGGGTTCGTTTACACAATGAGCAGTTCTTC. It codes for CSADWGTGVRLHNEQFF.

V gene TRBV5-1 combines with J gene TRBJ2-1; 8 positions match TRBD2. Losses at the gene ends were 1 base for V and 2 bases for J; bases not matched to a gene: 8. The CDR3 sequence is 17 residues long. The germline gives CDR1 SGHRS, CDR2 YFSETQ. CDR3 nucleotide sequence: TGCGCCAGCAGCTTGCGAAGCGGGGGCCTTACCTACAATGAGCAGTTCTTC. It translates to CASSLRSGGLTYNEQFF.

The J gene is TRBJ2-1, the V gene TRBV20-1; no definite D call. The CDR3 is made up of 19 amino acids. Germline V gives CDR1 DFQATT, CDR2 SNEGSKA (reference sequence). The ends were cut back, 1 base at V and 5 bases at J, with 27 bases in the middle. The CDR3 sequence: CSARVPVRRGAPKNNEQFF. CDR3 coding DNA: TGCAGTGCTAGAGTCCCGGTACGTCGAGGAGCGCCTAAAAACAATGAGCAGTTCTTC.

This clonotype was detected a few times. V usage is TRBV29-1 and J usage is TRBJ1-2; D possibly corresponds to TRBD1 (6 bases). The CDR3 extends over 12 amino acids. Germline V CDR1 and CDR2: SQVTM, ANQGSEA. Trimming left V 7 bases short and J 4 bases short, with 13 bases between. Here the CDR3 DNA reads TGCAGCGCCTTAGGACAGTCCTATGGCTACACCTTC. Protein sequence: CSALGQSYGYTF. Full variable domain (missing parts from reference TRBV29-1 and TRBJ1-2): SAVISQKPSRDICQRGTSLTIQCQVDSQVTMMFWYRQQPGQSLTLIATANQGSEATYESGFVIDKFPISRPNLTFSTLTVSNMSPEDSSIYLCSALGQSYGYTFGSGTRLTVV.

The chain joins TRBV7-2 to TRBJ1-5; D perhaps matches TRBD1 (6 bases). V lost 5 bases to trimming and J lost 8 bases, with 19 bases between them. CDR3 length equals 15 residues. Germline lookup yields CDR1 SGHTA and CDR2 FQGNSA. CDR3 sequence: CASSTTPGDRKPQHF. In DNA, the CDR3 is TGTGCCAGCAGCACCACCCCAGGGGATAGGAAGCCCCAGCATTTT.

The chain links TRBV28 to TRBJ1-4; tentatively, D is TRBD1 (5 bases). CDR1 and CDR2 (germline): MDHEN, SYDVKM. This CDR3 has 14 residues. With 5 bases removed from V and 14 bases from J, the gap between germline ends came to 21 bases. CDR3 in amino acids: CASSPPVRGVGLFF. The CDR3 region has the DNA TGTGCCAGCAGTCCACCAGTCCGAGGGGTTGGTCTGTTTTTT.

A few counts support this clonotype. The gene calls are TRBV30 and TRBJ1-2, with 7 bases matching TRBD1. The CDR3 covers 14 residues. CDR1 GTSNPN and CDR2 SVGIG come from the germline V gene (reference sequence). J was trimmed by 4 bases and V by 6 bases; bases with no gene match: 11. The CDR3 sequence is CACPLKGAGYGYTF. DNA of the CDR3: TGTGCCTGCCCCCTGAAGGGGGCTGGCTATGGCTACACCTTC. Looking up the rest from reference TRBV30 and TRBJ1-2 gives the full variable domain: SQTIHQWPATLVQPVGSPLSLECTVEGTSNPNLYWYRQAAGRGLQLLFYSVGIGQISSEVPQNLSASRPQDRQFILSSKKLLLSDSGFYLCACPLKGAGYGYTFGSGTRLTVV.

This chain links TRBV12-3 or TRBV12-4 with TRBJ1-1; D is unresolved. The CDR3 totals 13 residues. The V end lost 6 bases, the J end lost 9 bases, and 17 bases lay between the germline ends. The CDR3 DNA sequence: TGTGCCAGCAGGCGCATTCGGGGTTTTCAAGCTTTCTTT. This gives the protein CASRRIRGFQAFF.

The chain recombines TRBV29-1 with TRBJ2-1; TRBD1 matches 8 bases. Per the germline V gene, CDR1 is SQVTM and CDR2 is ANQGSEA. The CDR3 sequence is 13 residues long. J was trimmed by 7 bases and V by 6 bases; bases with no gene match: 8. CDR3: CSVAGTGVNEQFF. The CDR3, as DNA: TGCAGCGTCGCCGGGACAGGAGTAAATGAGCAGTTCTTC.

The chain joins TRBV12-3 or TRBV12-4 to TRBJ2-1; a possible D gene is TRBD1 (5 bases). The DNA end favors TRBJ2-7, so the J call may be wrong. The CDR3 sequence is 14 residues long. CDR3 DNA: TGTGCCAGCAGTCTCAGGGTCTTGGCCTACGAGCAGTACTTC. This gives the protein CASSLRVLAYEQYF.